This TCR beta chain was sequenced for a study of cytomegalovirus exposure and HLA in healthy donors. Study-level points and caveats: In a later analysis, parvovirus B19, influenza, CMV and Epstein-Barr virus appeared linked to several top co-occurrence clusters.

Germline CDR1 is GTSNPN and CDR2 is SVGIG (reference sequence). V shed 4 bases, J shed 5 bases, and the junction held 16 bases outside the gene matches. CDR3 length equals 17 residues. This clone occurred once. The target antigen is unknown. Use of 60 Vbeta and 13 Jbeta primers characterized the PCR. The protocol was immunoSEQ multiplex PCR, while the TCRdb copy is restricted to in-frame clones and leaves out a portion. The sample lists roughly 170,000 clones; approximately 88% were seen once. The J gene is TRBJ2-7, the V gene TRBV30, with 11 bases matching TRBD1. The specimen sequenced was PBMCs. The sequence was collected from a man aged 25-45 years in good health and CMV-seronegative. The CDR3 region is CAWTSGTGGLSLHEQYF. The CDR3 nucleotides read TGTGCCTGGACCTCCGGGACAGGGGGGCTTTCGCTACACGAGCAGTACTTC.